Below are 16 T cell receptor beta chains sequenced from a single sample in a study of shared clonotypes between healthy human individuals. The protocol was immunoSEQ multiplex PCR, while the TCRdb copy is restricted to in-frame clones and leaves out a portion. This table holds around 980,000 clones, around three quarters found once. Input material: memory CD4+ T cells from PBMCs. Subset here: CD45RA-negative fraction. These receptors came from a man aged 18 to 29 in good health. Some clones in this sample may be carry-over from other donors' samples.

The V call is TRBV5-3, the J call TRBJ1-5, with D tentatively TRBD1 (6 bases). TRBV5-3 is an ORF for which the function is uncertain. V lost 1 base and J lost 7, with 18 bases in between. The CDR3 is made up of 16 amino acids. Written as DNA, the CDR3 is TGTGCCAGAAGCTTGCGTCCGGGGGGGCTGGGACAGCCCCAGCATTTT. Translated: CARSLRPGGLGQPQHF.

The chain recombines TRBV29-1 with TRBJ1-2; D possibly corresponds to TRBD1 (5 bases). Germline V lookup: CDR1 SQVTM, CDR2 ANQGSEA. The CDR3 is made up of 14 amino acids. V was cut by 8 bases and J by 1 base, with 17 bases left in between. CDR3 protein: CSFWDARLNYGYTF. As DNA, the CDR3 is TGCAGCTTCTGGGACGCCCGCCTTAACTATGGCTACACCTTC.

The DNA of the CDR3 is TGCGCCAGCAGCTCAGGACAGGGGACTACTAACTATGGCTACACCTTC. Amino acids: CASSSGQGTTNYGYTF. The gene calls are TRBV5-1 and TRBJ1-2, with TRBD1 matching over 9 bases. This CDR3 contains 16 residues. V lost 3 bases and J lost 0; bases outside the gene matches: 6. Germline assignment: CDR1 SGHRS and CDR2 YFSETQ.

This clone was detected only a few times. This chain links TRBV30 with TRBJ1-4, with 7 bases identical to TRBD1. The germline V gene has CDR1 GTSNPN and CDR2 SVGIG (reference sequence). V gave up 5 bases and J gave up 7 bases; unmatched junction bases: 10. The CDR3 extends over 14 amino acids. In DNA, the CDR3 is TGTGCCTGGCGCCGGGGGAGGGGGCCTGAAAAACTGTTTTTT. The encoded protein is CAWRRGRGPEKLFF.

In this sample, this clone turned up many times. The chain has TRBV19 and TRBJ1-5; unclear D gene. V was trimmed by 4 bases and J by 0 bases, leaving 7 bases between them. Per germline, CDR1 LNHDA and CDR2 SQIVND (reference sequence). This CDR3 has 14 residues. CDR3 DNA: TGTGCCAGTAGTAGTACAAATAGCAATCAGCCCCAGCATTTT. It is translated as CASSSTNSNQPQHF.

CDR3 coding DNA: TGTGCCAGCAGACAAAGGTCCATATCCCAGCCCCAGCATTTT. As protein: CASRQRSISQPQHF. The V gene is TRBV27, the J gene TRBJ1-5; unclear D gene. The CDR3 covers 14 residues. Trimming removed 6 bases at V and 7 bases at J, with 16 bases between. CDR1 and CDR2 (germline): MNHEY, SMNVEV (reference sequence).

The chain joins TRBV30 to TRBJ2-7; 7 positions agree with TRBD2. The CDR3 length is 13 residues. The V segment lost 2 bases and the J segment 4 bases; nucleotides outside the gene matches: 5. CDR1 is GTSNPN, CDR2 SVGIG, per germline (reference sequence). The CDR3 nucleotides are TGTGCCTGGAGTAGCGGGACTCTTTACGAGCAGTACTTC. It codes for CAWSSGTLYEQYF.

Only one count was recorded for this clone. The CDR3 does not end in the conserved phenylalanine or tryptophan, so this is likely a read error. The chain has TRBV7-8 and TRBJ1-2, with D unresolved. The germline V and J ends were trimmed by 8 bases and 1 base, with 8 bases remaining between them. Germline CDR1 is SGHVS and CDR2 is FQNEAQ. This CDR3 has 12 amino acids. The DNA for the CDR3 is TGTGCCAGCTCGGGGAATAACTATGGCTACACCCTC. This translates into CASSGNNYGYTL.

In its sample, this clone was seen many times. The chain joins TRBV7-2 to TRBJ2-5; D unresolved. CDR3 length: 14 amino acids. Deletions cut 0 bases from V and 4 bases from J, with 9 bases between. In germline, CDR1 is SGHTA, CDR2 FQGNSA. CDR3: CASSLAGPRETQYF. In nucleotides, the CDR3 is TGTGCCAGCAGCTTAGCAGGTCCCCGAGAGACCCAGTACTTC. Full variable domain (missing parts from reference TRBV7-2 and TRBJ2-5): GAGVSQSPSNKVTEKGKDVELRCDPISGHTALYWYRQSLGQGLEFLIYFQGNSAPDKSGLPSDRFSAERTGGSVSTLTIQRTQQEDSAVYLCASSLAGPRETQYFGPGTRLLVL.

The rearrangement uses TRBV5-1 and TRBJ1-2; tentative D call: TRBD1 (5 bases). This CDR3 comprises 14 residues. The germline V and J ends were trimmed by 0 bases and 4 bases, with 10 bases remaining between them. From germline, CDR1 is SGHRS and CDR2 YFSETQ. CDR3 in amino acids: CASSLEAGSYGYTF. The DNA of the CDR3 is TGCGCCAGCAGCTTGGAGGCAGGGAGCTATGGCTACACCTTC.

This clone was seen once. This rearrangement joins TRBV18 to TRBJ2-5, with TRBD2 identical over 12 bases. The CDR3 extends over 18 amino acids. Unmatched junction bases numbered 14, after V lost 5 bases and J lost 4 bases. Germline CDR1 is KGHSH and CDR2 is LQKENI. The CDR3 nucleotides read TGTGCCAGCTCAGTCAATCTAGCGGGAGGGCGTTCTACAGAGACCCAGTACTTC. Translation gives CASSVNLAGGRSTETQYF.

The J gene is TRBJ1-1, the V gene TRBV5-1; D unclear. V dropped 0 bases and J dropped 8 bases, with 11 bases sitting between them. Germline assignment: CDR1 SGHRS and CDR2 YFSETQ. The CDR3 has 13 amino acids. Here the CDR3 DNA reads TGCGCCAGCAGCTTGGACCCCCAAGGGGAAGCTTTCTTT. Translation: CASSLDPQGEAFF.

The chain combines TRBV10-3 with TRBJ1-2; the D is unclear. CDR3 size: 14 residues. Germline CDR1 ENHRY, CDR2 SYGVKD. V was cut by 6 bases and J by 0 bases, with 11 bases left in between. CDR3 protein: CAISPGPSNYGYTF. The CDR3 DNA is TGTGCCATCAGCCCAGGTCCCTCTAACTATGGCTACACCTTC.

This clone was detected a few times. The chain carries TRBV4-3 and TRBJ2-5; 9 nucleotides agree with TRBD2. The J call may be incorrect, as the DNA end agrees better with TRBJ2-7. The CDR3 consists of 16 residues. CDR1 and CDR2 from the germline V gene are LGHNA and YSLEER. The CDR3 loop reads CASSRVPGLATHEQYF. The CDR3 DNA is TGCGCCAGCAGCCGAGTCCCGGGACTAGCTACGCACGAGCAGTACTTC.

The chain links TRBV7-8 to TRBJ1-5, with 9 nucleotides matching TRBD1. From germline, CDR1 is SGHVS and CDR2 FQNEAQ. CDR3 length equals 16 residues. With V trimmed by 5 bases and J by 7 bases, 12 bases remained unmatched. The CDR3 sequence: CASSLLPGQGEQPQHF. The CDR3 nucleotides are TGTGCCAGCAGCCTCCTCCCGGGACAGGGAGAACAGCCCCAGCATTTT.

The CDR3 here is CASSFMIAGAETQYF. CDR3 nucleotide sequence: TGCGCCAGCAGCTTTATGATAGCGGGAGCAGAGACCCAGTACTTC. The rearrangement joins TRBV5-1 to TRBJ2-5, with 9 positions matching TRBD2. CDR3 size: 15 residues. From germline, CDR1 is SGHRS and CDR2 YFSETQ. Germline trimming cut 2 bases from V and 4 bases from J; bases unmatched to any gene: 6.